The T cell receptor (beta chain) under discussion was sequenced for a study of blood T cell repertoires in COVID-19. Individuals drawn from about 26 US areas were roughly 18 to 100 years old. Cohorts were based on clinical histories the participants reported. All recovered Cohort 3 donors got two negative PCRs, got clearance, or saw symptom resolution. As originally analysed: Researchers report that nucleated cell counts were estimated from reference gene primer amplification. Using immunoSEQ multiplex PCR, the repertoire was profiled, and TCRdb retains in-frame clones only, with some absent. V, J and clone size derive from that table, while D and trimming were established from the DNA sequence. The sample has about 180,000 clones, about 88% seen once. This clonotype was obtained from a woman between 18 and 30 years old who had recovered from COVID-19. Sequenced material: PBMCs or T cells enriched from blood (not recorded which).

The CDR3 sequence: CASSPARRTEAFF. CDR3 nucleotides: TGTGCCAGCAGTCCCGCCCGGCGGACTGAAGCTTTCTTT. The chain recombines TRBV28 with TRBJ1-1, with no clear D. The CDR3 consists of 13 residues. V dropped 5 bases and J dropped 5 bases, with 12 bases sitting between them. CDR1 MDHEN and CDR2 SYDVKM come from the germline V gene.